A selection of T cell receptor beta chains follows, all from one sample in a study of blood T cell repertoires in COVID-19. Some clones are missing from TCRdb's copy, which holds only in-frame ones; the method was immunoSEQ multiplex PCR. In the table there are more than 150,000 clones, 90% of which are singletons. The specimen sequenced was peripheral blood. The receptors derive from a man aged 50 to 59 with acute or convalescent COVID-19. CDR3s include the opening cysteine and the closing phenylalanine or tryptophan. D genes are given only for firm matches. Not every row has a clone size; where given, it reads once, few, many or a size class.

len: 15
abundance: .
j_gene: TRBJ2-2
d_gene: .
v_gene: TRBV5-1
CDR3aa: CASSLGGLLSGELFF
CDR3nt: TGCGCCAGCAGCTTGGGCGGACTCCTGTCGGGGGAGCTGTTTTTT

len: 18
abundance: .
j_gene: TRBJ2-5
d_gene: TRBD2
v_gene: TRBV7-2
CDR3aa: CASSPRGLAGVYQETQYF
CDR3nt: TGTGCCAGCAGCCCAAGGGGACTAGCGGGAGTGTACCAAGAGACCCAGTACTTC

len: 16
abundance: .
j_gene: TRBJ2-7
d_gene: .
v_gene: TRBV11-2
CDR3aa: CASSPNPAGRLGEQYF
CDR3nt: TGTGCCAGCAGCCCAAACCCCGCCGGGAGACTGGGCGAGCAGTACTTC

len: 14
abundance: .
j_gene: TRBJ1-5
d_gene: .
v_gene: TRBV19
CDR3aa: CASRPRGLNQPQHF
CDR3nt: TGTGCCAGTAGGCCCAGGGGATTGAATCAGCCCCAGCATTTT

len: 16
abundance: once
j_gene: TRBJ2-1
d_gene: TRBD1
v_gene: TRBV7-3
CDR3aa: CASSSYPGQGASEQFF
CDR3nt: TGTGCCAGCAGCTCCTATCCGGGACAGGGGGCAAGTGAGCAGTTCTTC

len: 13
abundance: .
j_gene: TRBJ1-1
d_gene: .
v_gene: TRBV6-4
CDR3aa: CASSSQVNTEAFF
CDR3nt: TGTGCCAGCAGTTCCCAGGTGAACACTGAAGCTTTCTTT

len: 13
abundance: .
j_gene: TRBJ2-4
d_gene: .
v_gene: TRBV21-1
CDR3aa: CASSDRVKNIQYF
CDR3nt: TGTGCCAGCAGCGACAGGGTAAAAAACATTCAGTACTTC

len: 14
abundance: .
j_gene: TRBJ2-2
d_gene: .
v_gene: TRBV7-2
CDR3aa: CASSLATSTGELFF
CDR3nt: TGTGCCAGCAGCTTAGCGACTAGTACCGGGGAGCTGTTTTTT

len: 15
abundance: .
j_gene: TRBJ2-1
d_gene: .
v_gene: TRBV9
CDR3aa: CASSVSGGEYNEQFF
CDR3nt: TGTGCCAGCAGCGTTAGCGGAGGAGAATACAATGAGCAGTTCTTC

len: 16
abundance: .
j_gene: TRBJ2-2
d_gene: TRBD2
v_gene: TRBV7-2
CDR3aa: CASSLVAGGPFGELFF
CDR3nt: TGTGCCAGCAGCTTAGTAGCGGGGGGCCCTTTCGGGGAGCTGTTTTTT

len: 14
abundance: .
j_gene: TRBJ1-2
d_gene: .
v_gene: TRBV2
CDR3aa: CASSDVASVYGYTF
CDR3nt: TGTGCCAGCAGTGATGTGGCATCCGTCTATGGCTACACCTTC

len: 14
abundance: .
j_gene: TRBJ2-4
d_gene: TRBD1
v_gene: TRBV6-5
CDR3aa: CATSFVTGGNIQYF
CDR3nt: TGTGCCACCTCATTCGTGACAGGGGGGAACATTCAGTACTTC

len: 15
abundance: .
j_gene: TRBJ2-7
d_gene: TRBD1
v_gene: TRBV7-9
CDR3aa: CASSFTQGASYEQYF
CDR3nt: TGTGCCAGCAGCTTTACACAGGGGGCCAGCTACGAGCAGTACTTC

len: 16
abundance: .
j_gene: TRBJ1-3
d_gene: TRBD1
v_gene: TRBV4-3
CDR3aa: CASSQSTGGFGNTIYF
CDR3nt: TGCGCCAGCAGCCAAAGCACAGGGGGCTTTGGAAACACCATATATTTT

len: 16
abundance: .
j_gene: TRBJ2-7
d_gene: TRBD2
v_gene: TRBV27
CDR3aa: CASSGGTLLGVYEQYF
CDR3nt: TGTGCCAGCAGCGGGGGGACTCTCCTCGGTGTGTACGAGCAGTACTTC

len: 16
abundance: .
j_gene: TRBJ2-5
d_gene: TRBD2
v_gene: TRBV4-3
CDR3aa: CASSQVASGGQETQYF
CDR3nt: TGCGCCAGCAGCCAAGTTGCTAGCGGGGGACAGGAGACCCAGTACTTC

len: 14
abundance: .
j_gene: TRBJ2-5
d_gene: TRBD2
v_gene: TRBV28
CDR3aa: CASRGTSGSETQYF
CDR3nt: TGTGCCAGCAGGGGGACTAGCGGGAGTGAGACCCAGTACTTC

len: 17
abundance: few
j_gene: TRBJ1-3
d_gene: .
v_gene: TRBV9
CDR3aa: CASSPSDRPYSGNTIYF
CDR3nt: TGTGCCAGCAGCCCCAGCGACAGGCCCTATTCTGGAAACACCATATATTTT

len: 13
abundance: .
j_gene: TRBJ2-3
d_gene: TRBD1
v_gene: TRBV12-3/TRBV12-4
CDR3aa: CASSPDRADTQYF
CDR3nt: TGTGCCAGCAGCCCGGACAGGGCAGATACGCAGTATTTT

len: 15
abundance: .
j_gene: TRBJ2-3
d_gene: .
v_gene: TRBV5-1
CDR3aa: CASSLAGLGGDTQYF
CDR3nt: TGCGCCAGCAGCTTGGCCGGGCTGGGGGGAGATACGCAGTATTTT

len: 17
abundance: few
j_gene: TRBJ1-5
d_gene: TRBD1
v_gene: TRBV2
CDR3aa: CASSSGQGAVWGQPQHF
CDR3nt: TGTGCCAGCAGTTCGGGACAGGGAGCTGTATGGGGACAGCCCCAGCATTTT

len: 17
abundance: once
j_gene: TRBJ1-4
d_gene: TRBD1
v_gene: TRBV19
CDR3aa: CASSTGQGGATNEKLFF
CDR3nt: TGTGCCAGTAGTACCGGACAGGGAGGAGCAACTAATGAAAAACTGTTTTTT

len: 13
abundance: .
j_gene: TRBJ2-5
d_gene: TRBD2
v_gene: TRBV30
CDR3aa: CAWSSGRRNGQYF
CDR3nt: TGTGCCTGGAGTTCCGGGAGGAGGAATGGCCAGTACTTC

len: 16
abundance: .
j_gene: TRBJ2-1
d_gene: .
v_gene: TRBV9
CDR3aa: CASSPNPGGIYNEQFF
CDR3nt: TGTGCCAGCAGCCCCAACCCTGGGGGGATCTACAATGAGCAGTTCTTC

len: 13
abundance: once
j_gene: TRBJ2-4
d_gene: .
v_gene: TRBV4-3
CDR3aa: CASSQDLTGRRYF
CDR3nt: TGCGCCAGCAGCCAAGATCTTACAGGTCGACGGTACTTC

len: 13
abundance: .
j_gene: TRBJ2-1
d_gene: .
v_gene: TRBV5-1
CDR3aa: CASSRDSYNEQFF
CDR3nt: TGCGCCAGCAGCCGTGACAGCTACAATGAGCAGTTCTTC

len: 13
abundance: .
j_gene: TRBJ2-5
d_gene: .
v_gene: TRBV11-2
CDR3aa: CASSNTGSETQYF
CDR3nt: TGTGCCAGCAGCAATACAGGGTCGGAGACCCAGTACTTC

len: 13
abundance: .
j_gene: TRBJ2-7
d_gene: TRBD2
v_gene: TRBV6-1
CDR3aa: CASSEAGTNEQYF
CDR3nt: TGTGCCAGCAGTGAAGCCGGGACTAACGAGCAGTACTTC

len: 15
abundance: .
j_gene: TRBJ1-2
d_gene: .
v_gene: TRBV6-2/TRBV6-3
CDR3aa: CASSYAGTYPHGYTF
CDR3nt: TGTGCCAGCAGTTACGCTGGGACTTACCCCCATGGCTACACCTTC

len: 17
abundance: .
j_gene: TRBJ2-2
d_gene: TRBD2
v_gene: TRBV4-2
CDR3aa: CASSQASGGADTGELFF
CDR3nt: TGTGCCAGCAGCCAGGCAAGCGGGGGGGCGGACACCGGGGAGCTGTTTTTT

len: 13
abundance: once
j_gene: TRBJ2-7
d_gene: TRBD2
v_gene: TRBV7-9
CDR3aa: CASSLGLAGEQYF
CDR3nt: TGTGCCAGCAGCTTAGGACTAGCTGGCGAGCAGTACTTC

len: 18
abundance: .
j_gene: TRBJ1-4
d_gene: .
v_gene: TRBV5-1
CDR3aa: CASSFVYRGGAVNEKLFF
CDR3nt: TGCGCCAGCAGCTTCGTTTATCGAGGGGGGGCGGTGAATGAAAAACTGTTTTTT

len: 16
abundance: .
j_gene: TRBJ1-3
d_gene: .
v_gene: TRBV7-9
CDR3aa: CASSLLEGLIGNTIYF
CDR3nt: TGTGCCAGCAGCCTATTGGAGGGGCTGATAGGAAACACCATATATTTT

len: 15
abundance: few
j_gene: TRBJ2-3
d_gene: .
v_gene: TRBV10-3
CDR3aa: CAISDGSSGTDTQYF
CDR3nt: TGTGCCATCAGTGACGGTTCTAGCGGCACAGATACGCAGTATTTT

len: 15
abundance: .
j_gene: TRBJ2-1
d_gene: TRBD1
v_gene: TRBV4-2
CDR3aa: CASSQGGQGTDEQFF
CDR3nt: TGTGCCAGCAGCCAAGGAGGACAGGGGACGGATGAGCAGTTCTTC

len: 14
abundance: .
j_gene: TRBJ1-2
d_gene: .
v_gene: TRBV3-1/TRBV3-2
CDR3aa: CASSQEGIHYGYTF
CDR3nt: TGTGCCAGCAGCCAAGAGGGCATACACTATGGCTACACCTTC

len: 15
abundance: .
j_gene: TRBJ1-6
d_gene: TRBD1
v_gene: TRBV2
CDR3aa: CASRETDRAGSPLHF
CDR3nt: TGTGCCAGCAGGGAAACAGACAGGGCTGGGTCACCCCTCCACTTT

len: 16
abundance: .
j_gene: TRBJ2-5
d_gene: TRBD2
v_gene: TRBV5-1
CDR3aa: CASSSRPGGAQETQYF
CDR3nt: TGCGCCAGCAGCTCCCGGCCGGGGGGGGCACAAGAGACCCAGTACTTC

len: 15
abundance: .
j_gene: TRBJ2-2
d_gene: TRBD2
v_gene: TRBV9
CDR3aa: CASTRSGGVSGELFF
CDR3nt: TGTGCCAGCACTCGCAGTGGGGGGGTCTCCGGGGAGCTGTTTTTT

len: 15
abundance: .
j_gene: TRBJ1-5
d_gene: .
v_gene: TRBV6-6
CDR3aa: CASRLSFRGNQPQHF
CDR3nt: TGTGCCAGCAGACTGTCATTCAGGGGCAATCAGCCCCAGCATTTT

len: 15
abundance: .
j_gene: TRBJ1-4
d_gene: .
v_gene: TRBV30
CDR3aa: CAWSSRGGSNEKLFF
CDR3nt: TGTGCCTGGAGTTCACGGGGGGGTTCTAATGAAAAACTGTTTTTT